This TCR beta chain was documented in a study of cytomegalovirus exposure and HLA in healthy donors. Across the study: Early release data held 85 million to 95 million unique TCRs from HLA-typed donors.

The germline V and J ends were trimmed by 4 bases and 1 base, with 10 bases remaining between them. Germline V gene data show CDR1 as LGHNA and CDR2 as YNFKEQ. The CDR3 is 15 residues long. The PCR ran on 60 Vbeta and 13 Jbeta primers. TCRdb keeps only in-frame clones here, not all; method: immunoSEQ multiplex PCR. Among 140,000 to 150,000 clones listed, around four fifths were seen once. In the case of this clone: Antigen unknown.

Points from the study as a whole: Confirmation was obtained in vitro that a few CMV-associated chains are specific for CMV antigens.

This rearrangement joins TRBV4-2 to TRBJ2-2; D is undetermined. The receptor was isolated from a female donor in good health and CMV-seronegative. Specimen: PBMCs. The CDR3 DNA is TGTGCCAGCAGCCCACGAGGCGGGAACACCGGGGAGCTGTTTTTT. Translation gives CASSPRGGNTGELFF.